The rows below give T cell receptor beta chains drawn from one sample of a study of identical twins. TCRdb re-called the 5' RACE reads through MiXCR, storing one row per CDR3 protein. This sample carries about 530,000 distinct CDR3 sequences, roughly 15% of them seen once, and the ten largest clones take about 0.4%. These data were likewise used in another study, on yellow fever vaccine responses in identical twins.

Sequenced: CD4+ T cells sorted from blood. The receptors here all came from a woman between 18 and 29 years old in good health. CDR3s include the opening cysteine and the closing phenylalanine or tryptophan. A D gene is named only where the DNA matches it firmly. The size entry is marked missing in some rows and otherwise reads once, few, many or a size class.

15	TRBV6-1	TRBD1	TRBJ1-1	few	CASSRLGQGGPEAFF	TGTGCCAGCAGTCGGTTGGGACAGGGAGGCCCTGAAGCTTTCTTT
17	TRBV3-1	TRBD2	TRBJ2-1	few	CASSRTPGLAAHNEQFF	TGTGCCAGCAGCCGGACCCCGGGACTAGCGGCACACAATGAGCAGTTCTTC
15	TRBV4-1	NA	TRBJ1-1	few	CASSQDPRGKTEAFF	TGCGCCAGCAGCCAAGATCCCCGGGGAAAGACTGAAGCTTTCTTT
14	TRBV7-9	TRBD2	TRBJ2-7	NA	CASREASGYYEQYF	TGTGCCAGCAGAGAGGCTAGCGGTTACTACGAGCAGTACTTC
17	TRBV11-3	NA	TRBJ1-1	few	CASSLAGGTSPVAEAFF	TGTGCCAGCAGCTTAGCCGGGGGTACGAGTCCTGTCGCTGAAGCTTTCTTT
15	TRBV9	NA	TRBJ1-2	few	CASSVGQPTNYGYTF	TGTGCCAGCAGCGTAGGCCAACCTACTAACTATGGCTACACCTTC
13	TRBV5-1	NA	TRBJ2-3	few	CASRRDITDTQYF	TGCGCCAGCAGGAGAGACATCACAGATACGCAGTATTTT
17	TRBV29-1	NA	TRBJ2-6	few	CSVETPGQNSGANVLTF	TGCAGCGTCGAGACTCCGGGACAAAACTCTGGGGCCAACGTCCTGACTTTC
15	TRBV11-2	NA	TRBJ2-7	NA	CASSLRSQGPNEQYF	TGTGCCAGCAGCTTAAGGAGCCAGGGGCCCAACGAGCAGTACTTC
17	TRBV4-1	NA	TRBJ1-5	few	CASSQVGDLYSNQPQHF	TGCGCCAGCAGCCAAGTGGGGGACCTTTATAGCAATCAGCCCCAGCATTTT
15	TRBV7-9	NA	TRBJ1-2	NA	CASSLDLIGFYGYTF	TGTGCCAGCAGTCTGGACCTAATAGGCTTCTATGGCTACACCTTC
16	TRBV4-1	NA	TRBJ2-3	many	CASSQEVSIDTDTQYF	TGCGCCAGCAGCCAAGAGGTATCCATAGACACAGATACGCAGTATTTT
14	TRBV28	NA	TRBJ2-2	NA	CASRRDTNTGELFF	TGTGCCAGCAGGCGGGACACGAACACCGGGGAGCTGTTTTTT
16	TRBV20-1	TRBD2	TRBJ2-3	few	CSAPRAGGLEGDTQYF	TGCAGTGCCCCAAGAGCGGGAGGGCTTGAAGGAGATACGCAGTATTTT
18	TRBV5-6	NA	TRBJ2-6	NA	CASSSRGSRFSGANVLTF	TGTGCCAGCAGCTCCCGGGGTAGCCGGTTCTCTGGGGCCAACGTCCTGACTTTC
15	TRBV5-6	NA	TRBJ2-7	NA	CASSLSGSLIVEQYF	TGTGCCAGCAGCTTATCCGGGAGTTTAATTGTCGAGCAGTACTTC
15	TRBV9	NA	TRBJ2-3	NA	CASSVARASTDTQYF	TGTGCCAGCAGCGTAGCCAGGGCTAGCACAGATACGCAGTATTTT
16	TRBV12-3/TRBV12-4	TRBD1	TRBJ1-3	many	CASSYRDRGSGNTIYF	TGTGCCAGCAGTTATCGGGACAGGGGTTCCGGAAACACCATATATTTT
14	TRBV20-1	NA	TRBJ2-5	NA	CSARASGVGETQYF	TGCAGTGCTAGAGCCTCAGGGGTTGGAGAGACCCAGTACTTC
13	TRBV11-2	NA	TRBJ1-1	NA	CASSPQQNTEAFF	TGTGCCAGCAGCCCCCAGCAGAACACTGAAGCTTTCTTT
16	TRBV25-1	TRBD2	TRBJ2-1	few	CASSQTSGATYNEQFF	TGTGCCAGCAGTCAGACTAGCGGTGCGACCTACAATGAGCAGTTCTTC
12	TRBV19	NA	TRBJ1-5	NA	CAVQGRDQPQHF	TGTGCCGTACAGGGTCGAGATCAGCCCCAGCATTTT
19	TRBV28	TRBD2	TRBJ2-3	few	CASSLDLGASGRASDTQYF	TGTGCCAGCAGTTTGGACCTGGGGGCTAGCGGGAGGGCCTCAGATACGCAGTATTTT
14	TRBV7-9	NA	TRBJ1-2	few	CASSLVGGSYGYTF	TGTGCCAGCAGCTTAGTAGGGGGGAGCTATGGCTACACCTTC
13	TRBV20-1	NA	TRBJ2-1	many	CSALKGMNNEQFF	TGCAGTGCCCTGAAGGGTATGAACAATGAGCAGTTCTTC
17	TRBV7-3	NA	TRBJ2-5	few	CASSLNWDNTWEETQYF	TGTGCCAGCAGCTTAAATTGGGACAACACCTGGGAAGAGACCCAGTACTTC
16	TRBV15	TRBD2	TRBJ2-5	NA	CATSRTGLAGKETQYF	TGTGCCACCAGCAGGACGGGACTAGCGGGGAAAGAGACCCAGTACTTC